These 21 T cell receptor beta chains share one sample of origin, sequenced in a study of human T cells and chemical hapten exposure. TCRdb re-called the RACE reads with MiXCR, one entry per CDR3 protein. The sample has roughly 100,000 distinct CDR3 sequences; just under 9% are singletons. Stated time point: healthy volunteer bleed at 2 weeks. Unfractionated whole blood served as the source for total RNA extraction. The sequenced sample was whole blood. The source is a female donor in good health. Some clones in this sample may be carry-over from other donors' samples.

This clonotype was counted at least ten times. CDR3 DNA sequence: TGTGCCAGCAGCCTGACAGTTCAGGGCAATCAGCCCCAGCATTTT. This codes for CASSLTVQGNQPQHF. The chain carries TRBV2 and TRBJ1-5; TRBD1 is a possible D gene (5 bases). The V end was cut by 6 bases, the J end by 2 bases, with 14 bases between. Germline lookup yields CDR1 SNHLY and CDR2 FYNNEI. This CDR3 comprises 15 residues.

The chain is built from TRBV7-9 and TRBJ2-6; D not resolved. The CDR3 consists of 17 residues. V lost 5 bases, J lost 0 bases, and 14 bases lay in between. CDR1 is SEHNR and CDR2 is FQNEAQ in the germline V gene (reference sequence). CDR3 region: CASSPTFAPSGANVLTF. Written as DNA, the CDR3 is TGTGCCAGCAGCCCAACGTTCGCCCCCTCTGGGGCCAACGTCCTGACTTTC.

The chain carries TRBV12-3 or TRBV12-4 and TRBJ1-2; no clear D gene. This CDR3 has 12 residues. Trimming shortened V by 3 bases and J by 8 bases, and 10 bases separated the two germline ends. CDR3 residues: CASSFSGGGYTF. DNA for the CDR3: TGTGCCAGCAGTTTTTCAGGCGGAGGCTACACCTTC.

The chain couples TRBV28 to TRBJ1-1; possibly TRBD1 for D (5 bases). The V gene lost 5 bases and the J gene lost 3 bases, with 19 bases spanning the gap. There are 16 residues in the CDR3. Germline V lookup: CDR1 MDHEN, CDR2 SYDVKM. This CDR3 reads CASSPGGGWVDTEAFF. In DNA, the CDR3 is TGTGCCAGCAGTCCCGGGGGAGGGTGGGTGGACACTGAAGCTTTCTTT.

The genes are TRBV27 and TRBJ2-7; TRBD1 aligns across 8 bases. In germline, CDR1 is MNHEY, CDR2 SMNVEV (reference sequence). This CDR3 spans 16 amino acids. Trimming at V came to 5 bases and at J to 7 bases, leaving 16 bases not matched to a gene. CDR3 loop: CASSLTPTQGAREQYF. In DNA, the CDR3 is TGTGCCAGCAGTCTCACCCCGACCCAGGGGGCTCGGGAGCAGTACTTC.

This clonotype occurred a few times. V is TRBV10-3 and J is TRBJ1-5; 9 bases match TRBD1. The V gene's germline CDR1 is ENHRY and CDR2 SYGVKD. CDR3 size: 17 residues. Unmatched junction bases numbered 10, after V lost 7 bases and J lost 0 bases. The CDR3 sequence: CAINCRDREGSNQPQHF. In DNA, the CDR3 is TGTGCCATCAACTGCCGGGACAGGGAAGGTAGCAATCAGCCCCAGCATTTT.

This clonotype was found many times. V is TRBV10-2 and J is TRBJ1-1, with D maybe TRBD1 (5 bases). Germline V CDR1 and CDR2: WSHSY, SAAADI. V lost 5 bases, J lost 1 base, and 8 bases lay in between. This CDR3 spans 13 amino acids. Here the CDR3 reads CASSQQENTEAFF. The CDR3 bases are TGCGCCAGCAGTCAACAGGAGAACACTGAAGCTTTCTTT.

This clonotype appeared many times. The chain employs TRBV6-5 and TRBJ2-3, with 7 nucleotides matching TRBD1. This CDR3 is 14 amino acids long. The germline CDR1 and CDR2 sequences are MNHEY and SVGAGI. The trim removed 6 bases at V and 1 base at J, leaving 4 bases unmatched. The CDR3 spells CASRRQGRTDTQYF. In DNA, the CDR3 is TGTGCCAGCAGGCGACAGGGTCGCACAGATACGCAGTATTTT.

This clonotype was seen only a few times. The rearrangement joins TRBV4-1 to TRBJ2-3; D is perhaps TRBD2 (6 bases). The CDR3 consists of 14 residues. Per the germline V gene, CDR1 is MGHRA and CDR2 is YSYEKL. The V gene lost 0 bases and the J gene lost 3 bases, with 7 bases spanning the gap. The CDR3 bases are TGCGCCAGCAGCCAAGAAGGACTAACAGATACGCAGTATTTT. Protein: CASSQEGLTDTQYF.

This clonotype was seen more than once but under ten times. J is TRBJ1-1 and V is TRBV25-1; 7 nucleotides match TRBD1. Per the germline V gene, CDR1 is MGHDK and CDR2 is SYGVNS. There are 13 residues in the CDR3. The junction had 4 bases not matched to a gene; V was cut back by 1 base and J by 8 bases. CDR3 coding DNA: TGTGCCAGCAGTGAATTAAGGGGGCGAGAAGCTTTCTTT. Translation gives CASSELRGREAFF.

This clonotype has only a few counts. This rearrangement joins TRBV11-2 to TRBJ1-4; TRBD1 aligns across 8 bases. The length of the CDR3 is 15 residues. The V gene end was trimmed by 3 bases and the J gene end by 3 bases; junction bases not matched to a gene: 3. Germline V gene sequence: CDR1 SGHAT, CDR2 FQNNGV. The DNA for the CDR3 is TGTGCCAGCAGCTTCGGACAGGGAGCTAATGAAAAACTGTTTTTT. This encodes CASSFGQGANEKLFF.

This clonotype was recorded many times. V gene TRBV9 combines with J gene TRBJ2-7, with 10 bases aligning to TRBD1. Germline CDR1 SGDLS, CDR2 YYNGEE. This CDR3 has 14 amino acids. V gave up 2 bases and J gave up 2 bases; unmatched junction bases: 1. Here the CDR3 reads CASSVGQGTYEQYF. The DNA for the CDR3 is TGTGCCAGCAGCGTGGGACAGGGGACCTACGAGCAGTACTTC.

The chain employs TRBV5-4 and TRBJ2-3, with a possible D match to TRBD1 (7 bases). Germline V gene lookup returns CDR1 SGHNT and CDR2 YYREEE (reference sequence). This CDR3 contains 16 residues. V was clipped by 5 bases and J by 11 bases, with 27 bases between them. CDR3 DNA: TGTGCCAGCAGTGATGCAGGGGGAGGAGGTTCTAATGAGCAGTATTTT. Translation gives CASSDAGGGGSNEQYF. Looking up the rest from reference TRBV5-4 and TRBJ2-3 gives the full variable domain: ETGVTQSPTHLIKTRGQQVTLRCSSQSGHNTVSWYQQALGQGPQFIFQYYREEENGRGNFPPRFSGLQFPNYSSELNVNALELDDSALYLCASSDAGGGGSNEQYFGPGTRLTVL.

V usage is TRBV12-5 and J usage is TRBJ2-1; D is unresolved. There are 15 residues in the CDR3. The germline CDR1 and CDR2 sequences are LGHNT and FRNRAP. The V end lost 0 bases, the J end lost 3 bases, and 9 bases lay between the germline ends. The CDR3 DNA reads TGTGCTAGTGGTTTGGTACGCAGAGACTACAATGAGCAGTTCTTC. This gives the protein CASGLVRRDYNEQFF.

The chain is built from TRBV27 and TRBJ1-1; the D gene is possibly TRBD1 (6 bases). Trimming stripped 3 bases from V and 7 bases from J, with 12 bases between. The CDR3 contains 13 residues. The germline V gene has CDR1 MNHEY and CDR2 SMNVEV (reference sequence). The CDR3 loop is CASSFFLDSEAFF. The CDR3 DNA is TGTGCCAGCAGTTTTTTCCTGGACAGTGAAGCTTTCTTT.

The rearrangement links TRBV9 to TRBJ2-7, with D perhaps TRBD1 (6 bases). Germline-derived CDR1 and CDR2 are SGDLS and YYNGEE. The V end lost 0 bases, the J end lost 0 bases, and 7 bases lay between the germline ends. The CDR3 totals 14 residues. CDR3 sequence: CASSVEGGSYEQYF. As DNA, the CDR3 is TGTGCCAGCAGCGTAGAAGGGGGCTCCTACGAGCAGTACTTC.

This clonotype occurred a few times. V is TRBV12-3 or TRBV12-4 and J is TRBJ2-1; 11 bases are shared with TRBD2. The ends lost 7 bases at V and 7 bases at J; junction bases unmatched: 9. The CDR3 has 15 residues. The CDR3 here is CASNLRLAGRNEQFF. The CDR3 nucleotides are TGTGCCAGCAACCTACGACTAGCGGGAAGGAATGAGCAGTTCTTC.

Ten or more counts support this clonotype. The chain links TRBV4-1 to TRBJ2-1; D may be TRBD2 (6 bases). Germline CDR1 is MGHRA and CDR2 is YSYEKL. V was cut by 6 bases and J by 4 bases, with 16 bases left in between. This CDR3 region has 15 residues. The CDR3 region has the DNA TGCGCCAGCAGTCCCACCCGGGACTCGTACAATGAGCAGTTCTTC. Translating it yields CASSPTRDSYNEQFF.

CDR3 nucleotides: TGTGCCAGCAAAAGGGGGGGAGGGGTAGATGAGCAGTTCTTC. It is translated as CASKRGGGVDEQFF. The chain joins TRBV2 to TRBJ2-1; possible D gene TRBD2, 7 bases. This CDR3 is built from 14 residues. Germline lookup yields CDR1 SNHLY and CDR2 FYNNEI. Trimming took 7 bases from V and 8 from J, leaving 18 bases between them.

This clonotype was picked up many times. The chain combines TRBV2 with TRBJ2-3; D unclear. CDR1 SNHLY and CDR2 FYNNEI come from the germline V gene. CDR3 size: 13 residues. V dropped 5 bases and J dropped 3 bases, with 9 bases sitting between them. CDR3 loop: CASSRADTDTQYF. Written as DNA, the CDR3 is TGTGCCAGCAGTAGGGCAGATACAGATACGCAGTATTTT.

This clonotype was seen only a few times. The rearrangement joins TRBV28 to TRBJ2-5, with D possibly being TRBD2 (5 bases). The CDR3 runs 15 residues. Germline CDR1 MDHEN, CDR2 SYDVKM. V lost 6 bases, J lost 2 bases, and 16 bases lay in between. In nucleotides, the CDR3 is TGTGCCAGCAGATGGCGAGGAGGTCAACAAGAGACCCAGTACTTC. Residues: CASRWRGGQQETQYF. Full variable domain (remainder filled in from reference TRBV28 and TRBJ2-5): DVKVTQSSRYLVKRTGEKVFLECVQDMDHENMFWYRQDPGLGLRLIYFSYDVKMKEKGDIPEGYSVSREKKERFSLILESASTNQTSMYLCASRWRGGQQETQYFGPGTRLLVL.